A single sample gave rise to the 20 T cell receptor beta chains below, sequenced in a study of T cells in Graves' hyperthyroidism and ophthalmopathy. The TCR beta CDR3 regions underwent amplification using RNA transcripts as the source. The study used the HTBI primer set for a first-round RT-PCR of the TCR CDR3. TCRdb fed the multiplex PCR reads into MiXCR, producing one record per CDR3 protein. The sample lists around 600,000 distinct CDR3 sequences, roughly 46% occurring once. The sample was peripheral blood or thyroid tissue (not recorded which). The receptors were sampled from an adult man with Graves' disease, either hyperthyroidism or ophthalmopathy (not recorded which).

This clonotype was recorded once. CDR3 nucleotides: TGTGCCAGCAGTTTTTTCCAGGGCGGACTCCCAGGAAATGAAAAACTGTTTTTT. Amino acids: CASSFFQGGLPGNEKLFF. The rearrangement uses TRBV12-3 or TRBV12-4 and TRBJ1-4; D is perhaps TRBD1 (5 bases). The CDR3 has 18 amino acids. V was pared by 3 bases and J by 5 bases, with 22 bases between.

The chain recombines TRBV7-8 with TRBJ1-6, with no clear D. Trimming took off 6 bases at V and 8 bases at J, with 5 bases between the two ends. The CDR3 has 11 residues. CDR1 SGHVS and CDR2 FQNEAQ come from the germline V gene. CDR3 sequence (DNA): TGTGCCAGCAGTCCGGATTCACCCCTCCACTTT. The encoded protein is CASSPDSPLHF.

This clonotype was counted between two and nine times. The chain has TRBV9 and TRBJ1-4; 10 nucleotides line up with TRBD1. This CDR3 has 15 amino acids. The J segment lost 5 bases and the V segment lost 4 bases, leaving 5 bases of the junction unmatched. Germline V gene data show CDR1 as SGDLS and CDR2 as YYNGEE. The CDR3 loop reads CASSISGQGNEKLFF. In nucleotides, the CDR3 is TGTGCCAGCAGCATCTCGGGACAGGGGAATGAAAAACTGTTTTTT.

The J gene is TRBJ2-5, the V gene TRBV20-1, with D possibly being TRBD1 (5 bases). The CDR3 runs to 14 residues. The germline gives CDR1 DFQATT, CDR2 SNEGSKA (reference sequence). V lost 4 bases and J lost 1, with 13 bases in between. CDR3 sequence reads: CSAIDPQGQETQYF. In DNA form, the CDR3 reads TGCAGTGCTATAGATCCCCAGGGCCAAGAGACCCAGTACTTC.

The rearrangement uses TRBV19 and TRBJ1-5; D might be TRBD1 (5 bases). This CDR3 spans 14 amino acids. The V gene lost 6 bases and the J gene lost 7 bases, with 16 bases spanning the gap. Germline CDR1 is LNHDA and CDR2 is SQIVND (reference sequence). The CDR3 DNA is TGTGCCAGTAGGTACGGGGGAAGGGGACAGCCCCAGCATTTT. This translates into CASRYGGRGQPQHF.

This chain uses TRBV5-4 with TRBJ1-2; the D gene is possibly TRBD1 (6 bases). Germline V gene data show CDR1 as SGHNT and CDR2 as YYREEE (reference sequence). The CDR3 totals 15 residues. V was trimmed by 0 bases and J by 3 bases, leaving 12 bases between them. The CDR3 nucleotides are TGTGCCAGCAGCTTGGTGGGGGGGCAGGACTATGGCTACACCTTC. Its protein is CASSLVGGQDYGYTF.

A few counts support this clonotype. The V gene is TRBV13, the J gene TRBJ2-7, with TRBD2 matching 9 bases. With 6 bases clipped from V and 7 bases from J, the junction kept 13 bases outside the gene matches. CDR1 and CDR2 from the germline V gene are PRHDT and FYEKMQ (reference sequence). CDR3 length: 15 residues. CDR3 nucleotides: TGTGCCAGCAGTGTCCTCCATAGCGGGAGAAAGGAGCAGTACTTC. Its translation: CASSVLHSGRKEQYF.

The V and J genes are TRBV5-1 and TRBJ2-7, with TRBD2 matching over 9 bases. J gave up 2 bases and V 2 bases, and 5 bases lay outside the gene matches. The CDR3 runs 15 residues. Per the germline V gene, CDR1 is SGHRS and CDR2 is YFSETQ. CDR3 region: CASSFSGSRAYEQYF. Here the CDR3 DNA reads TGCGCCAGCAGCTTTAGCGGGAGTAGGGCCTACGAGCAGTACTTC.

The chain has TRBV19 and TRBJ1-4; a possible D gene is TRBD1 (5 bases). Germline CDR1 is LNHDA and CDR2 is SQIVND (reference sequence). The CDR3 has 13 amino acids. Trimming stripped 9 bases from V and 7 bases from J, with 15 bases between. The CDR3 nucleotides are TGTGCCAGCCGGGACCGAGGCTTTGAAAAACTGTTTTTT. It is translated as CASRDRGFEKLFF.

The V gene is TRBV9, the J gene TRBJ2-2; tentatively, D is TRBD2 (5 bases). The germline gives CDR1 SGDLS, CDR2 YYNGEE. Trimming stripped 0 bases from V and 4 bases from J, with 22 bases between. There are 19 residues in the CDR3. CDR3 bases: TGTGCCAGCAGCGTAGCTCCCGAGGGTTCGGTGAGGTCCACCGGGGAGCTGTTTTTT. Translation gives CASSVAPEGSVRSTGELFF.

The chain combines TRBV5-1 with TRBJ1-2; D may be TRBD1 (5 bases). V lost 1 base and J lost 5, with 12 bases in between. The CDR3 loop spans 14 amino acids. Looked up from germline, CDR1 is SGHRS and CDR2 is YFSETQ. This chain's CDR3 is CASSLWDPGYGYTF. The CDR3 DNA is TGCGCCAGCAGCTTGTGGGACCCAGGGTATGGCTACACCTTC. The full variable domain, rest sourced from reference TRBV5-1 and TRBJ1-2, is KAGVTQTPRYLIKTRGQQVTLSCSPISGHRSVSWYQQTPGQGLQFLFEYFSETQRNKGNFPGRFSGRQFSNSRSEMNVSTLELGDSALYLCASSLWDPGYGYTFGSGTRLTVV.

The J gene is TRBJ1-2, the V gene TRBV11-1; tentative D call: TRBD1 (6 bases). The germline gives CDR1 SGHAT, CDR2 FQDESV (reference sequence). V was clipped by 5 bases and J by 0 bases, with 16 bases between them. This CDR3 has 16 amino acids. CDR3 DNA: TGTGCCAGCAGCCAAGGGCGGGGGCGGTCTAACTATGGCTACACCTTC. Translation gives CASSQGRGRSNYGYTF.

This clonotype was seen a single time. Since the CDR3 does not end with the conserved phenylalanine or tryptophan, this likely comes from a read error. The rearrangement uses TRBV2 and TRBJ2-2, with D perhaps TRBD2 (7 bases). V lost 7 bases and J 5 bases, leaving 14 bases between the germline ends. Germline CDR1 SNHLY, CDR2 FYNNEI. The CDR3 loop spans 14 amino acids. CDR3 sequence (DNA): TGTGCCAGCAATACCCGGGGGGCGACCGGGGAGCTGTTTTCT. Amino acid sequence: CASNTRGATGELFS.

The chain has TRBV12-3 or TRBV12-4 and TRBJ1-1; no reliable D call. The CDR3 contains 13 residues. With 5 bases removed from V and 0 bases from J, the gap between germline ends came to 7 bases. CDR3: CASSRVMNTEAFF. CDR3 bases: TGTGCCAGCAGTAGGGTTATGAACACTGAAGCTTTCTTT.

The chain combines TRBV7-2 with TRBJ1-4; the D is unclear. The CDR3 has 16 amino acids. The V gene's germline CDR1 is SGHTA and CDR2 FQGNSA. V was clipped by 2 bases and J by 0 bases, with 10 bases between them. Written as DNA, the CDR3 is TGTGCCAGCAGCTTAAGCGGGGTCCCAACTAATGAAAAACTGTTTTTT. Translated, it gives CASSLSGVPTNEKLFF.

The sample holds many counts of this clonotype. This chain uses TRBV10-3 with TRBJ1-1; no reliable D call. This CDR3 has 14 amino acids. Germline loops: CDR1 ENHRY, CDR2 SYGVKD. V was pared by 0 bases and J by 1 base, with 6 bases between. In DNA form, the CDR3 reads TGTGCCATCAGTGAGTCGGGCAGGAACACTGAAGCTTTCTTT. Translating it yields CAISESGRNTEAFF.

The chain is built from TRBV20-1 and TRBJ2-6; 8 nucleotides line up with TRBD1. Germline trimming cut 6 bases from V and 0 bases from J; bases unmatched to any gene: 7. CDR1 is DFQATT and CDR2 is SNEGSKA in the germline V gene (reference sequence). This CDR3 has 16 amino acids. CDR3 in DNA: TGCAGTGCCAGGGGGCAGGGGCCCTCTGGGGCCAACGTCCTGACTTTC. It yields the protein CSARGQGPSGANVLTF.

The rearrangement joins TRBV7-8 to TRBJ2-2, with D possibly being TRBD1 (5 bases). Deletions cut 2 bases from V and 4 bases from J, with 11 bases between. Per germline, CDR1 SGHVS and CDR2 FQNEAQ. The CDR3 is 15 amino acids. CDR3 loop: CASSLSNRLTGELFF. The DNA for the CDR3 is TGTGCCAGCAGCTTAAGTAACAGGCTCACCGGGGAGCTGTTTTTT.

The sample holds a few counts of this clonotype. V and J are TRBV6-5 and TRBJ1-2; D is ambiguous. Germline CDR1 and CDR2: MNHEY and SVGAGI. V was cut by 5 bases and J by 5 bases, with 15 bases left in between. The CDR3 covers 14 residues. This chain's CDR3 is CASSPAGSRYGYTF. Here the CDR3 DNA reads TGTGCCAGCAGTCCGGCCGGGTCCCGGTATGGCTACACCTTC.

V gene TRBV10-3 combines with J gene TRBJ2-4; tentatively, D is TRBD1 (5 bases). Germline V gene lookup returns CDR1 ENHRY and CDR2 SYGVKD. This CDR3 has 11 amino acids. Trimming took 8 bases from V and 7 from J, leaving 9 bases between them. The CDR3 DNA sequence: TGTGCCATCGGAAAGGGGAACATTCAGTACTTC. Its translation: CAIGKGNIQYF.